This T cell receptor beta chain was observed in a study of T cells in Graves' hyperthyroidism and ophthalmopathy. Germline CDR1 and CDR2: LNHNV and YYDKDF (reference sequence). V lost 2 bases, J lost 0 bases, and 2 bases stayed unmatched. The CDR3 extends over 16 amino acids. Not enrolled were patients with uncontrolled infection, other autoimmune disease, pregnancy or lactation. Amplification of TCR beta CDR3 regions was performed using RNA transcripts as template. TCR CDR3 underwent first-round RT-PCR with the HTBI primer set. TCRdb used MiXCR to reprocess the multiplex PCR reads, holding one entry per CDR3 protein. The sample holds over 300,000 distinct CDR3 sequences, 14% seen once. The table lists this clonotype with a few counts.

V and J are TRBV15 and TRBJ2-2, with 8 bases that match TRBD2. This clonotype originated in a woman in her sixties or seventies with Graves' hyperthyroidism. Sequencing input: blood. CDR3 nucleotides: TGTGCCACCAGCAGATCGGGAGGGCCGAACACCGGGGAGCTGTTTTTT. Its protein product is CATSRSGGPNTGELFF.